One sample yielded the 14 T cell receptor beta chains listed below, sequenced in a study of response to subunit inactivated influenza vaccine. A single record per CDR3 protein comes from TCRdb applying MiXCR to the RT-PCR reads. The sample holds just under 550,000 distinct CDR3 sequences, roughly 23% seen once. This same sample was also taken into another study, of T cells expressing NK-cell markers. This second study notes: Making the TCR beta cDNA relied on 5'RACE template switching with UMIs.

The specimen was CD4+ T cells sorted from PBMCs, collected about 13 days after vaccination. Receptors originate from a middle-aged man who received an inactivated influenza vaccine.

This chain uses TRBV5-1 with TRBJ2-7; 7 bases map to TRBD2. This CDR3 region has 14 residues. With 3 bases clipped from V and 6 bases from J, the junction kept 9 bases outside the gene matches. The germline V gene encodes CDR1 SGHRS and CDR2 YFSETQ. CDR3 in DNA: TGCGCCAGCAGCTCCCAGACTAGCTTGTCCGAGCAGTACTTC. This translates into CASSSQTSLSEQYF.

The V and J genes are TRBV7-9 and TRBJ1-1, with D unresolved. Germline V gene lookup returns CDR1 SEHNR and CDR2 FQNEAQ (reference sequence). CDR3 length: 14 residues. V gave up 5 bases and J gave up 2 bases, with 12 bases separating them. CDR3 region: CASSRGLDNTEAFF. CDR3 coding DNA: TGTGCCAGCAGCCGGGGTTTGGACAACACTGAAGCTTTCTTT.

This sequence joins TRBV7-2 and TRBJ2-5; no firm D call. Deletions cut 1 base from V and 5 bases from J, with 11 bases between. The CDR3 totals 14 residues. Germline CDR1 SGHTA, CDR2 FQGNSA. CDR3: CASSLDMLRETQYF. The CDR3 DNA is TGTGCCAGCAGCTTAGACATGCTACGGGAGACCCAGTACTTC. Looking up the rest from reference TRBV7-2 and TRBJ2-5 gives the full variable domain: GAGVSQSPSNKVTEKGKDVELRCDPISGHTALYWYRQSLGQGLEFLIYFQGNSAPDKSGLPSDRFSAERTGGSVSTLTIQRTQQEDSAVYLCASSLDMLRETQYFGPGTRLLVL.

A few counts support this clonotype. The V and J genes are TRBV20-1 and TRBJ2-1, with D tentatively TRBD1 (5 bases). Germline V gives CDR1 DFQATT, CDR2 SNEGSKA (reference sequence). Trimming removed 5 bases at V and 7 bases at J, with 9 bases between. This CDR3 comprises 11 residues. CDR3 nucleotides: TGCAGTGCTGACAAGGGGAATGAGCAGTTCTTC. Amino acid sequence: CSADKGNEQFF.

The J gene is TRBJ2-3, the V gene TRBV7-9, with 9 bases lining up with TRBD2. This CDR3 is 17 amino acids long. CDR1 and CDR2 (germline): SEHNR, FQNEAQ (reference sequence). Germline trimming cut 5 bases from V and 0 bases from J; bases unmatched to any gene: 9. As DNA, the CDR3 is TGTGCCAGCAGCCCAACGAGACTAGCGGCTAGCACAGATACGCAGTATTTT. Its translation is CASSPTRLAASTDTQYF.

This clonotype has a count of ten or more. This sequence joins TRBV7-2 and TRBJ1-3; D is possibly TRBD1 (5 bases). Trimming removed 1 base at V and 0 bases at J, with 13 bases between. Germline CDR1 reads SGHTA; CDR2 reads FQGNSA. The CDR3 length is 17 residues. In DNA, the CDR3 is TGTGCCAGCAGCTTAGGGCACGCGAGGGGCTCTGGAAACACCATATATTTT. Its translation: CASSLGHARGSGNTIYF.

The J gene is TRBJ2-7, the V gene TRBV4-1; a possible D gene is TRBD2 (5 bases). The V end lost 0 bases, the J end lost 0 bases, and 18 bases lay between the germline ends. CDR1 and CDR2 (germline): MGHRA, YSYEKL. The CDR3 consists of 18 residues. The CDR3 DNA reads TGCGCCAGCAGCCAAGATCGGCACGGGGTTTCCCGCTCCTACGAGCAGTACTTC. Its protein product is CASSQDRHGVSRSYEQYF.

This clonotype has more than one count but fewer than ten. The chain employs TRBV28 and TRBJ2-4, with D possibly being TRBD1 or TRBD2 (6 bases each). Trimming left V 0 bases short and J 5 bases short, with 11 bases between. Germline loops: CDR1 MDHEN, CDR2 SYDVKM. The CDR3 spans 15 residues. CDR3 sequence (DNA): TGTGCCAGCAGTTTATGGACAGGCGGGGAAAACATTCAGTACTTC. This encodes CASSLWTGGENIQYF.

This clonotype was seen more than once but under ten times. This rearrangement joins TRBV10-3 to TRBJ2-5, with D perhaps matching TRBD1 (6 bases). From germline, CDR1 is ENHRY and CDR2 SYGVKD. V was clipped by 6 bases and J by 4 bases, with 21 bases between them. The CDR3 contains 16 residues. The CDR3 sequence: CAIRDKPGQRRETQYF. DNA of the CDR3: TGTGCCATCAGAGATAAACCGGGACAACGGCGAGAGACCCAGTACTTC.

The rearrangement joins TRBV6-5 to TRBJ2-4, with 8 nucleotides matching TRBD1. This CDR3 comprises 16 residues. V lost 2 bases to trimming and J lost 2 bases; unmatched junction nucleotides: 5. Germline V gives CDR1 MNHEY, CDR2 SVGAGI. Written as DNA, the CDR3 is TGTGCCAGCAGTTACGCCCAGGGGGCGTCCAAAAACATTCAGTACTTC. This sequence encodes CASSYAQGASKNIQYF.

CDR3 amino acids: CASSFQLAGVSNEQFF. CDR3 bases: TGTGCCAGCAGTTTTCAACTAGCGGGAGTATCCAATGAGCAGTTCTTC. This chain joins TRBV12-3 or TRBV12-4 and TRBJ2-1; 11 nucleotides align to TRBD2. The CDR3 loop spans 16 amino acids. V was clipped by 3 bases and J by 6 bases; unmatched bases: 7.

The sample holds a few counts of this clonotype. The rearrangement links TRBV5-1 to TRBJ1-3; TRBD1 matches at 8 bases. The CDR3 is 16 amino acids. CDR1 SGHRS and CDR2 YFSETQ come from the germline V gene. Germline trimming cut 4 bases from V and 2 bases from J; bases unmatched to any gene: 8. CDR3 in amino acids: CASSKMTGAAGNTIYF. Here the CDR3 DNA reads TGCGCCAGCAGCAAAATGACAGGGGCAGCTGGAAACACCATATATTTT.

The V call is TRBV30, the J call TRBJ2-2, with 7 bases that match TRBD1. Losses at the gene ends were 0 bases for V and 6 bases for J; bases not matched to a gene: 7. The germline V gene encodes CDR1 GTSNPN and CDR2 SVGIG (reference sequence). The CDR3 is 15 amino acids. This CDR3 reads CAWSVLGTVPGELFF. In nucleotides, the CDR3 is TGTGCCTGGAGTGTACTGGGGACAGTCCCCGGGGAGCTGTTTTTT.

As DNA, the CDR3 is TGTGCCAGCAGTCCGCCCCCGGTGCCCTACAATGAGCAGTTCTTC. Its protein is CASSPPPVPYNEQFF. This chain links TRBV12-3 or TRBV12-4 with TRBJ2-1; D not certain. This CDR3 has 15 amino acids. Trimming removed 5 bases from V and 2 bases from J, with 13 bases in between.